Listed here are 5 T cell receptor beta chains from one sample, sequenced in a study of blood T cell repertoires in COVID-19. Method: immunoSEQ multiplex PCR; TCRdb's copy keeps in-frame clones and lacks some. The sample lists about 9,000 clones; approximately 83% were seen once. Sequencing was performed on peripheral blood. The receptors were sampled from a human donor in a cohort sampled during active COVID-19.

This chain links TRBV18 with TRBJ1-4, with a tentative D call TRBD1 (5 bases). There are 16 residues in the CDR3. Germline V CDR1 and CDR2: KGHSH, LQKENI. Deletions cut 1 base from V and 0 bases from J, with 9 bases between. The DNA of the CDR3 is TGTGCCAGCTCACCACTACCGGGGGCAACTAATGAAAAACTGTTTTTT. Its protein product is CASSPLPGATNEKLFF.

The V call is TRBV27, the J call TRBJ2-1; the match to TRBD2 covers 7 bases. The trim removed 1 base at V and 6 bases at J, leaving 9 bases unmatched. Germline loops: CDR1 MNHEY, CDR2 SMNVEV (reference sequence). This CDR3 contains 16 residues. CDR3 sequence: CASSLYGGWESNEQFF. Written as DNA, the CDR3 is TGTGCCAGCAGTTTATACGGGGGGTGGGAGTCCAATGAGCAGTTCTTC.

The chain recombines TRBV6-4 with TRBJ1-6, with D hard to call. Germline CDR1 and CDR2: MRHNA and SNTAGT. V dropped 5 bases and J dropped 4 bases, with 6 bases sitting between them. The CDR3 covers 13 residues. In DNA form, the CDR3 reads TGTGCCAGCAGTCAGACATATAATTCACCCCTCCACTTT. Encoded protein: CASSQTYNSPLHF.

The chain is built from TRBV6-5 and TRBJ2-1; D possibly corresponds to TRBD2 (6 bases). The CDR3 contains 14 residues. The V gene lost 8 bases and the J gene lost 0 bases, with 11 bases spanning the gap. CDR1 MNHEY and CDR2 SVGAGI come from the germline V gene. This CDR3 is CASRGAPSYNEQFF. The CDR3 DNA reads as TGTGCCAGCCGCGGGGCCCCCTCCTACAATGAGCAGTTCTTC.

V and J are TRBV6-1 and TRBJ2-7; D uncertain. The CDR3 is 14 residues long. The V end was cut by 0 bases, the J end by 1 base, with 7 bases between. Germline V gives CDR1 MNHNS, CDR2 SASEGT. The CDR3 region is CASSEAAGSYEQYF. The CDR3 region has the DNA TGTGCCAGCAGTGAAGCAGCCGGTTCCTACGAGCAGTACTTC.